Sequencing of this TCR beta chain was carried out in a study of T cell changes during pregnancy in multiple sclerosis (dated by TCRdb to about 2019). Background for the entire study: The study looked at changes in the T cell repertoire across pregnancy in women with multiple sclerosis.

The library was obtained by the immunoSEQ multiplex PCR assay. TCRdb re-hosts the immuneACCESS table, in-frame sequences only. Its copies lack some clones; in the studies checked, an unresolved V gene accounts for under half of them, and the cause for the rest is not known. The sample records about 57,000 clones, roughly 90% of which are singletons. Of the sample, about 3.7% is held by the ten largest clones. Concerning this clone: Its recognized antigen is unknown. Base qualities are not recorded, but no much larger clone differs from it by a single base.

The germline V gene specifies SGHAT as CDR1 and FQNNGV as CDR2. The junction shows trimming of 2 bases on V and 6 bases on J, plus 13 bases between the germline ends. Including cysteine and phenylalanine, the CDR3 has 15 amino acids. Only the CDR3 DNA is retained, 45 bases long and in frame from the first base. The sequence joins TRBV11-2 to TRBJ1-4; the D gene is perhaps TRBD1, on 6 matching bases. The sequence was collected from a female donor in good health, enrolled as a control in a pregnancy study. The sequences come from peripheral blood, collected after pregnancy. The CDR3 reads CASSLNSQGDEKLFF. The nucleotides are TGTGCCAGCAGCTTAAACTCACAGGGAGATGAAAAACTGTTTTTT.